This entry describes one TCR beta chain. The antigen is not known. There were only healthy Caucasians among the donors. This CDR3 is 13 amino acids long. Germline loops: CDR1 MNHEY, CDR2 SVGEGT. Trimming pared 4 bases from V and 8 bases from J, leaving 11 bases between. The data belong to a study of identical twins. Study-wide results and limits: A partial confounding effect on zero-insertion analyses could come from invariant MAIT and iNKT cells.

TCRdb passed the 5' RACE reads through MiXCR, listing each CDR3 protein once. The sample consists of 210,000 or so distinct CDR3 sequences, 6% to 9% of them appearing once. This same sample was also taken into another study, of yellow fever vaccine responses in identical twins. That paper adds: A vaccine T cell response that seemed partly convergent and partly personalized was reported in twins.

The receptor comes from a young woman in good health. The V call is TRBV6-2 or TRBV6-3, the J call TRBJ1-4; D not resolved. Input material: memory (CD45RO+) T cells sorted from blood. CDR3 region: CASSWRTGEKLFF. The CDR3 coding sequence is TGTGCCAGCAGTTGGAGGACGGGGGAAAAACTGTTTTTT.